This entry is about one T cell receptor (beta chain). Its specificity is not known. Germline V CDR1 and CDR2: MDHEN, SYDVKM. The CDR3 is made up of 14 amino acids. Trimming took 6 bases from V and 0 from J; bases not matched to a gene: 1. This entry belongs to a study of cytomegalovirus exposure and HLA in healthy donors. Study observations and caveats: Later on, an analysis showed TCR association rates differing by HLA locus, with DRB1 the most and HLA-C the fewest.

Primers included in the PCR were 60 Vbeta and 13 Jbeta primers. As handled by the study authors: In a later analysis, the count reached 82 million or so unique TCR beta chains, with 10 million to 14 million shared. Produced via immunoSEQ multiplex PCR; TCRdb's table is partial and in-frame only. V, J and clone size reflect that table, while D and trimming were determined from the DNA. The data contain about 130,000 clones, approximately 80% of them singletons. The V call is TRBV28, the J call TRBJ2-2; TRBD1 aligns across 7 bases. The sample was PBMCs. This TCR was recovered from a woman aged 40 to 49 in good health and CMV-seronegative. For the CDR3, the DNA is TGTGCCAGCAGGCAGGGGGCGAACACCGGGGAGCTGTTTTTT. It translates to CASRQGANTGELFF. Full variable domain (remainder filled in from reference TRBV28 and TRBJ2-2): DVKVTQSSRYLVKRTGEKVFLECVQDMDHENMFWYRQDPGLGLRLIYFSYDVKMKEKGDIPEGYSVSREKKERFSLILESASTNQTSMYLCASRQGANTGELFFGEGSRLTVL.